One T cell receptor (beta chain) is described in this entry. Its antigen is currently not known. Base qualities are missing; no much larger clone stands one base away. These data originate in a study of technical replicates of blood from several donors (dated by TCRdb to 2016 to 2017). The method behind the library was the immunoSEQ multiplex PCR assay. TCRdb's version of the immuneACCESS table is confined to in-frame rearrangements and falls short of the full clone set. An unresolved V gene accounts for under half of the shortfall where checked; the remainder is of unknown origin. The sample profile shows more than 75,000 clones; approximately 83% of them were found once. The ten most abundant clones make up under 5.5% of the sample. The sample consisted of PBMCs. This TCR was sampled from a human donor in good health. Some clones in this sample may be carry-over from other donors' samples.

The CDR3 is CASSPGYGTDTQYF. The DNA sequence reads TGTGCCAGCAGTCCAGGTTACGGCACAGATACGCAGTATTTT. The rearrangement joined TRBV27 to TRBJ2-3; a confident D gene designation cannot be given. Taken from cysteine to phenylalanine, the CDR3 has 14 residues. The entry retains the CDR3 DNA only, 42 bases that are in frame from base 1. Trimming removed 5 bases from V and 1 base from J, leaving 10 bases between the germline ends. CDR1 and CDR2 were assigned from the germline V gene (reference sequence) as MNHEY and SMNVEV.